This T cell receptor (beta chain) emerged from a study of shared clonotypes between healthy human individuals (dated by TCRdb to 2018 to 2021). The study in broad terms: The cohort included three men and two women between 18 and 49 years of age. Leukapheresis yielded between about 0.94 and 9.5 billion PBMCs per donor. For each donor, three plates each were used for CD4 naive and CD4 memory, two plates were used for CD8 naive, and one plate was used for CD8 memory. Blood TCR repertoires of five healthy adults were deeply sequenced to estimate repertoire size and the extent of clonotype sharing between individuals. Different laboratories and diverse techniques were used to prepare libraries and sequence TCR repertoires, to increase sequencing depth and limit assay-specific biases.

This clone showed up just once. The antigen it recognizes is unknown. No base-level quality is on record; no much larger clone is a single base apart. The donors were healthy, HIV-negative adults with no recently reported acute infections or vaccinations. Only Caucasian adults living in Nashville, Tennessee, USA were represented among the donors. CD4+ T cells were enriched through magnetic negative selection, after which naive cells were positively selected on CD45RA and the remaining negative fraction served as the memory subset. Blood was obtained by leukapheresis, after which PBMCs were separated by Ficoll-Histopaque density gradient centrifugation and cryopreserved in liquid nitrogen vapor phase. Analytical flow cytometry was used to check the purity and quantity of each magnetically sorted T cell population. Genomic DNA was isolated from each sorted fraction and quantified by UV absorbance on a Nanodrop 2000c.

General study outcomes and caveats: Pairwise subsampling led to the expectation that sequencing depth would affect the degree of clonotype sharing among donors. Compared with non-shared clonotypes, the clonotypes found in all four sorted-subset donors had higher generation probabilities. Even with the large sequencing depth, rarefaction of the sorted-subset datasets indicated that sequencing was incomplete. When several donors were compared, the shared fraction of clonotypes was around 5.1% for naive CD4, around 3.6% for naive CD8, 2.3% for memory CD4, and 0.4% for memory CD8. The genetic and exposure-history diversity represented was limited by the small number of donors. Naive subsets generally had larger estimated clonotype richness than memory subsets. Sampling was restricted to blood, and TCR repertoires in tissue are likely to differ from TCR repertoires in blood.

Using the deep immunoSEQ assay, TCR CDR3 regions were amplified from genomic DNA by multiplex PCR. For each cell subset, the extracted genomic DNA was distributed evenly across all wells of several immunoSEQ 96-well plates, and each plate served as one replicate. For sorted subsets, around 200 ng genomic DNA, equal to tens of thousands of T cell genomes, was loaded into each replicate PCR. Purified libraries were quantified with a Qubit 3.0 fluorometer, sized on a Bioanalyzer 2100, and re-quantified with the KAPA Library Quantification kit. Every immunoSEQ 96-well plate was sequenced on a separate single-read 150-cycle Illumina NextSeq 550 flow cell. The study's own analysis went as follows. Because the immunoSEQ output included only junctional sequences and no quality scores, the filtering could not be the same as the filtering used for full-length reads. To assign V/J genes and CDR3, sequences were annotated using PyIR, a Python wrapper for IgBLAST v1.9, with IMGT germline references. Any read was removed if the V/J assignment was weak (E-value above 1e-6), the CDR3 was missing, or the read contained stop codons, out-of-frame junctions, or ambiguous translated residues. V3J clonotypes were defined as sequences sharing the same inferred V gene, J gene, and CDR3 amino acid sequence. The percentage overlap between two repertoires was calculated by dividing the number of shared unique clonotypes by the size of the smaller repertoire. RTK rarefaction, the Chao1 estimator, and Recon v2.1 estimates of unobserved clonotypes were used to assess repertoire richness. Generation probabilities for all TCRbeta clonotypes obtained by the gDNA method from several donors were computed using OLGA. This is the immuneACCESS table as TCRdb keeps it, with only in-frame sequences that have V and J called. A part of the clones is gone; compared with another copy, unresolved V genes explain less than half, and the rest is unexplained. That table is the source of V, J and clone size, and D and trimming were worked out from the DNA. This sample lists more than 900,000 clones; around three quarters were detected once. The ten most abundant clones make up around 0.61% of the sample.

Source material: memory CD4+ T cells from PBMCs. This specimen's cell subset or site label, per the study, means: CD45RA-negative fraction. The sequence was obtained from a young man in good health. Some clones in this sample may be carry-over from other donors' samples.

The CDR3 protein sequence reads: CASSINGQNTEAFF. The DNA sequence follows: TGTGCCAGTAGTATTAATGGTCAGAACACTGAAGCTTTCTTT. The rearranged chain carries TRBV19 and TRBJ1-1; too little of a D gene remains to name it. The CDR1 and CDR2 encoded by the germline V gene (reference sequence) are LNHDA and SQIVND. The CDR3 runs 14 amino acids, cysteine and phenylalanine included. CDR3 DNA only is kept here, 42 bases in frame from base 1. Trimming removed 3 bases from V and 1 base from J, leaving 9 bases between the germline ends.